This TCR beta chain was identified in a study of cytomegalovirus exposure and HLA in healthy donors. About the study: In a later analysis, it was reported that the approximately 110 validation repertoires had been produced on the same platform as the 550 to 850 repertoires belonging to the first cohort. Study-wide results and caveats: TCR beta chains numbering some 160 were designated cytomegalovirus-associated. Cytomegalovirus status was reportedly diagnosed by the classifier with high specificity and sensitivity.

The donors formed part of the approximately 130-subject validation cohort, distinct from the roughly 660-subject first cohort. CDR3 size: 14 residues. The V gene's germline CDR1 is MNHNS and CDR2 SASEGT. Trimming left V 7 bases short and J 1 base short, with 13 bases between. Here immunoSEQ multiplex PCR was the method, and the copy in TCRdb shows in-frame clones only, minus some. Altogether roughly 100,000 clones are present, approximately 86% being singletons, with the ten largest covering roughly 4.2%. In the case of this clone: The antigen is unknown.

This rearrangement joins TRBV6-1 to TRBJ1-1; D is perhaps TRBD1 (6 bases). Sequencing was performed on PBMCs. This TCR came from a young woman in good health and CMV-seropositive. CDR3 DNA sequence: TGTGCCAGCACCCGACAAGGGGGGAACACTGAAGCTTTCTTT. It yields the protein CASTRQGGNTEAFF.